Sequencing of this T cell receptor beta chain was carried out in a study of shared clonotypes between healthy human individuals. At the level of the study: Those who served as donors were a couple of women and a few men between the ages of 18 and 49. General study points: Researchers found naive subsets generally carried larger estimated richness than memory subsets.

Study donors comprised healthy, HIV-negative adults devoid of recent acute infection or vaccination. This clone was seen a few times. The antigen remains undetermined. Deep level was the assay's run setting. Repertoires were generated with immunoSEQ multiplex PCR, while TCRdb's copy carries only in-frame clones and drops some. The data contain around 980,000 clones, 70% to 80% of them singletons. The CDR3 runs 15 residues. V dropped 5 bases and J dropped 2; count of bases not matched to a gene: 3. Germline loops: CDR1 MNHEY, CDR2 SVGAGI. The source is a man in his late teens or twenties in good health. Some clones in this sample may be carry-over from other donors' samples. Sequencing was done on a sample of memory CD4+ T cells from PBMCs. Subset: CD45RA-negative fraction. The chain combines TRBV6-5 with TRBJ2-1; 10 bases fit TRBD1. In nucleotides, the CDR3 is TGTGCCAGCAGTCGGACAGGGGGGGCCTACAATGAGCAGTTCTTC. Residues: CASSRTGGAYNEQFF.